The 21 T cell receptor beta chains in this list originate from one sample, sequenced in a study of CD8+ T cells in alopecia areata. Extracted RNA was reverse transcribed, and the resulting cDNA served as sequencing template. The repertoire was sequenced with immunoSEQ multiplex PCR; TCRdb's copy has only in-frame clones and lacks some. This table has around 50,000 clones, approximately 96% appearing once. This specimen was CD8+ T cells sorted from blood, taken at week 0. The receptors stem from a human donor with alopecia areata.

The rearrangement joins TRBV7-9 to TRBJ1-1, with D hard to call. Trimming pared 0 bases from V and 0 bases from J, leaving 11 bases between. CDR3 length equals 16 residues. CDR1 is SEHNR, CDR2 FQNEAQ, per germline (reference sequence). The CDR3 spells CASSLANSEVNTEAFF. The CDR3 coding sequence is TGTGCCAGCAGCTTAGCGAACAGCGAAGTGAACACTGAAGCTTTCTTT.

The chain has TRBV4-2 and TRBJ1-5; D is uncertain. The CDR3 is 12 amino acids. Germline lookup yields CDR1 LGHNA and CDR2 YNFKEQ. Trimming cost V 1 base and J 6 bases, with 4 bases left between them. This CDR3 reads CASSQGGQPQHF. CDR3 nucleotide sequence: TGTGCCAGCAGCCAAGGGGGTCAGCCCCAGCATTTT.

The chain combines TRBV4-3 with TRBJ1-2; the D is unclear. Germline V gene data show CDR1 as LGHNA and CDR2 as YSLEER. This CDR3 comprises 13 residues. The V end lost 4 bases, the J end lost 4 bases, and 10 bases lay between the germline ends. CDR3 in DNA: TGCGCCAGCAGCCCCGACGGTATCTATGGCTACACCTTC. Its translation: CASSPDGIYGYTF.

A remark on this clone: The junction and the germline gene differ at one end; a read error may be behind it. The chain carries TRBV6-6 and TRBJ2-7; tentatively, D is TRBD1 (6 bases). The V gene's germline CDR1 is MNHNY and CDR2 SVGAGI (reference sequence). This CDR3 has 15 residues. CDR3 region: CASSNSGTISYEQYF. The CDR3 nucleotides read TGTGCCAGCAGTAACTCCGGGACAATCTCCTACGAGCAGTACTTC.

V and J are TRBV19 and TRBJ2-5; D is tentatively TRBD1 or TRBD2 (5 bases each). Looked up from germline, CDR1 is LNHDA and CDR2 is SQIVND (reference sequence). V shed 10 bases and J shed 3 bases, with 18 bases lying between them. This CDR3 is built from 14 residues. CDR3 amino acids: CATAEAGSKETQYF. The CDR3 DNA sequence: TGTGCCACCGCCGAAGCAGGGAGCAAAGAGACCCAGTACTTC.

The J gene is TRBJ2-1, the V gene TRBV2; 7 bases line up with TRBD2. The CDR3 has 13 amino acids. Trimming cost V 4 bases and J 5 bases; bases outside gene matches: 2. In germline, CDR1 is SNHLY, CDR2 FYNNEI. In DNA form, the CDR3 reads TGTGCCAGCAGTGGCGCGGGGGACAATGAGCAGTTCTTC. Translating gives CASSGAGDNEQFF.

The genes are TRBV7-2 and TRBJ2-7; 12 bases are a match to TRBD2. The CDR3 spans 14 residues. Unmatched junction bases numbered 6, after V lost 5 bases and J lost 7 bases. Per the germline V gene, CDR1 is SGHTA and CDR2 is FQGNSA. The DNA for the CDR3 is TGTGCCAGCAGCCCGAGACTAGCGGGGGCTGAGCAGTACTTC. This translates into CASSPRLAGAEQYF.

The chain has TRBV6-5 and TRBJ2-7, with D possibly matching TRBD2 (6 bases). Looked up from germline, CDR1 is MNHEY and CDR2 is SVGAGI. CDR3 size: 15 residues. Trimming stripped 2 bases from V and 7 bases from J, with 18 bases between. The DNA for the CDR3 is TGTGCCAGCAGTTACGCGGTGGGACTTCCGGAGGAGCAGTACTTC. It translates to CASSYAVGLPEEQYF.

The chain joins TRBV12-5 to TRBJ2-7, with unresolved D. Per germline, CDR1 LGHNT and CDR2 FRNRAP. V was cut by 3 bases and J by 2 bases, with 8 bases left in between. The CDR3 contains 13 residues. The CDR3 reads CASGFRSTYEQYF. The DNA of the CDR3 is TGTGCTAGTGGTTTCAGGAGTACCTACGAGCAGTACTTC.

The chain carries TRBV4-2 and TRBJ2-1; 8 bases are a match to TRBD2. With 0 bases clipped from V and 9 bases from J, the junction kept 7 bases outside the gene matches. This CDR3 has 15 amino acids. The V gene's germline CDR1 is LGHNA and CDR2 YNFKEQ. In DNA, the CDR3 is TGTGCCAGCAGCCAAGAAGTCTCGGGGGGGCCTGAGCAGTTCTTC. Translation: CASSQEVSGGPEQFF.

The chain couples TRBV5-6 to TRBJ2-7; 10 nucleotides line up with TRBD2. This CDR3 region has 16 residues. CDR1 and CDR2 (germline): SGHDT, YYEEEE. V was clipped by 3 bases and J by 2 bases; unmatched bases: 8. This CDR3 is CASSSISGGPTYEQYF. The CDR3 region has the DNA TGTGCCAGCAGCTCCATTAGCGGGGGGCCCACCTACGAGCAGTACTTC.

The chain links TRBV11-1 to TRBJ2-2; no clear D gene. The CDR3 contains 13 residues. The V gene's germline CDR1 is SGHAT and CDR2 FQDESV (reference sequence). V was cut by 0 bases and J by 6 bases, with 5 bases left in between. In DNA, the CDR3 is TGTGCCAGCAGCTTAGCCATGGCCGGGGAGCTGTTTTTT. It is translated as CASSLAMAGELFF.

V is TRBV5-4 and J is TRBJ1-6, with D possibly TRBD1 on 5 matching bases. CDR3 size: 14 residues. Per germline, CDR1 SGHNT and CDR2 YYREEE (reference sequence). V shed 3 bases and J shed 6 bases, with 10 bases lying between them. The CDR3 DNA reads as TGTGCCAGCAGCTCCCCGGGACCTAATTCACCCCTCCACTTT. The encoded protein is CASSSPGPNSPLHF.

The rearrangement uses TRBV11-2 and TRBJ2-7; TRBD1 is a possible D gene (6 bases). The V end was cut by 1 base, the J end by 2 bases, with 6 bases between. In germline, CDR1 is SGHAT, CDR2 FQNNGV. The CDR3 length is 13 residues. CDR3 residues: CASSLGGPYEQYF. Written as DNA, the CDR3 is TGTGCCAGCAGCTTAGGGGGGCCCTACGAGCAGTACTTC.

CDR3 nucleotides: TGTGCCACCAGCAGGCTCCTTGCCGGGGAGCTGTTTTTT. Residues: CATSRLLAGELFF. The rearrangement uses TRBV15 and TRBJ2-2, with D unclear. This CDR3 has 13 residues. Germline CDR1 is LNHNV and CDR2 is YYDKDF (reference sequence). Trimming removed 3 bases from V and 6 bases from J, with 8 bases in between.

J is TRBJ2-7 and V is TRBV11-2; D is ambiguous. The CDR3 is made up of 11 amino acids. The V end was cut by 4 bases, the J end by 4 bases, with 5 bases between. CDR1 SGHAT and CDR2 FQNNGV come from the germline V gene. CDR3 residues: CASSWVYEQYF. The CDR3 region has the DNA TGTGCCAGCAGCTGGGTGTACGAGCAGTACTTC.

V and J are TRBV30 and TRBJ2-5; D gene unclear. The DNA matches TRBJ2-7 better at its end, which makes the J call doubtful. Germline lookup yields CDR1 GTSNPN and CDR2 SVGIG (reference sequence). This CDR3 spans 14 amino acids. This CDR3 is CAWDNPVGSYEQYF. CDR3 nucleotides: TGTGCCTGGGACAACCCGGTAGGCTCCTACGAGCAGTACTTC.

The gene calls are TRBV6-6 and TRBJ1-5; D is uncertain. V was clipped by 2 bases and J by 5 bases, with 10 bases between them. Germline V gives CDR1 MNHNY, CDR2 SVGAGI (reference sequence). This CDR3 has 14 residues. CDR3 loop: CASSYSEGHQPQHF. The CDR3 region has the DNA TGTGCCAGCAGTTACAGTGAGGGCCATCAGCCCCAGCATTTT.

The gene calls are TRBV27 and TRBJ2-1, with a weak D call TRBD2 (7 bases). V shed 4 bases and J shed 7 bases, with 14 bases lying between them. CDR3 length equals 14 residues. Germline V lookup: CDR1 MNHEY, CDR2 SMNVEV (reference sequence). The CDR3 DNA sequence: TGTGCCAGCAGTTGGGGGGGCTCGGGGAATGAGCAGTTCTTC. Protein: CASSWGGSGNEQFF.

This sequence joins TRBV6-1 and TRBJ2-5; D perhaps matches TRBD2 (6 bases). V was trimmed by 3 bases and J by 4 bases, leaving 15 bases between them. This CDR3 contains 15 residues. Germline CDR1 reads MNHNS; CDR2 reads SASEGT. CDR3 in amino acids: CASSETFGGGETQYF. In nucleotides, the CDR3 is TGTGCCAGCAGTGAGACCTTCGGGGGAGGAGAGACCCAGTACTTC.

The chain is built from TRBV5-6 and TRBJ1-5; no clear D gene. Germline V lookup: CDR1 SGHDT, CDR2 YYEEEE. The CDR3 is 17 residues long. The V and J ends lost 0 bases and 7 bases respectively, with 20 bases between them. The CDR3 is CASSLAGGLSPKQPQHF. CDR3 nucleotide sequence: TGTGCCAGCAGCTTGGCCGGCGGTCTCTCTCCTAAGCAGCCCCAGCATTTT.